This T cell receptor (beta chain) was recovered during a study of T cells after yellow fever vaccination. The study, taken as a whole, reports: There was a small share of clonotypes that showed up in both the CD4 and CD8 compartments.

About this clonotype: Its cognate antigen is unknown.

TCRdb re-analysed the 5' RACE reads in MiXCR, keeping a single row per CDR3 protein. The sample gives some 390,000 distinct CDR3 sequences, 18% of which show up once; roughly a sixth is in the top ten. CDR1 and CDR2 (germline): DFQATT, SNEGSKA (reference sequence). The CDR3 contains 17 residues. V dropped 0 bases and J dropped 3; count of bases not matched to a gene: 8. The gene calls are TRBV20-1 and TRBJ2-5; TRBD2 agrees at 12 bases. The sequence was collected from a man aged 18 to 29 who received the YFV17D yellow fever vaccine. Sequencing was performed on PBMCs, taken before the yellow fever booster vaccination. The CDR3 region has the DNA TGCAGTGCTAGAGATCCCCGAGCTAGCGGGGGGGAAGAGACCCAGTACTTC. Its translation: CSARDPRASGGEETQYF.